Following are 30 T cell receptor beta chains from one sample sequenced in a study of metastatic and nonmetastatic thyroid tumors. TCRdb reassembled clones from the PCR reads with MiXCR. The sample has tens of thousands of clones, around 16% seen once. Thyroid surgery took place with no prior treatment in any patient. Sequencing input: blood. Receptors originate from a female donor with papillary thyroid cancer or a benign thyroid nodule (not recorded which). Some clones in this sample may be carry-over from other donors' samples.

This clone showed up many times. The chain links TRBV7-2 to TRBJ2-3; 11 nucleotides line up with TRBD2. The CDR3 has 18 amino acids. V was pared by 0 bases and J by 3 bases, with 8 bases of the junction left unmatched. The germline gives CDR1 SGHTA, CDR2 FQGNSA. CDR3 residues: CASSLAGTSGTRTDTQYF. In DNA form, the CDR3 reads TGTGCCAGCAGCTTAGCAGGGACTAGCGGAACTAGGACAGATACGCAGTATTTT.

This clone was seen a handful of times. V and J are TRBV6-5 and TRBJ2-1; no definite D call. Germline V CDR1 and CDR2: MNHEY, SVGAGI. CDR3 size: 11 residues. V lost 4 bases and J 9 bases, leaving 7 bases between the germline ends. The CDR3 protein is CASSSVGEQFF. CDR3 DNA: TGTGCCAGCAGTTCGGTGGGTGAGCAGTTCTTC.

This clone occurred many times. The chain employs TRBV6-1 and TRBJ2-7, with D hard to call. Germline V CDR1 and CDR2: MNHNS, SASEGT. CDR3 length: 14 residues. V lost 3 bases to trimming and J lost 1 base, with 10 bases between them. The CDR3 coding sequence is TGTGCCAGCAGTGAGCGCGCCAGTTCCTACGAGCAGTACTTC. Amino acid sequence: CASSERASSYEQYF.

This clone has ten or more counts. V usage is TRBV13 and J usage is TRBJ2-1; D is uncertain. The germline V and J ends were trimmed by 1 base and 3 bases, with 4 bases remaining between them. CDR3 length: 13 residues. Germline V gene data show CDR1 as PRHDT and CDR2 as FYEKMQ (reference sequence). CDR3 bases: TGTGCCAGCAGCTTAGACAGCTACAATGAGCAGTTCTTC. This translates into CASSLDSYNEQFF.

This clone occurred a few times. Other DNA sequences in the same sample also yield this CDR3. The chain recombines TRBV6-1 with TRBJ2-2; 7 positions match TRBD1. Trimming cost V 5 bases and J 11 bases; bases outside gene matches: 11. The V gene's germline CDR1 is MNHNS and CDR2 SASEGT. CDR3 length equals 14 residues. The CDR3 DNA sequence: TGTGCCAGCAGTCAGGACAGGAACACTGGTGAGCTGTTTTTT. Protein sequence: CASSQDRNTGELFF.

This clone has at least ten counts. The V and J genes are TRBV20-1 and TRBJ2-1; D unresolved. Trimming took off 3 bases at V and 1 base at J, with 7 bases between the two ends. This CDR3 contains 13 residues. Per germline, CDR1 DFQATT and CDR2 SNEGSKA (reference sequence). The CDR3 here is CSARPVSYNEQFF. Here the CDR3 DNA reads TGCAGTGCTAGGCCAGTTTCCTACAATGAGCAGTTCTTC.

This clone has a count of ten or more. A much larger clone is a single base away; this may be a read error. This likely comes from a read error, as the CDR3 has no conserved phenylalanine or tryptophan at its end. The chain recombines TRBV20-1 with TRBJ2-5; 16 bases are a match to TRBD2. Germline trimming cut 3 bases from V and 3 bases from J; bases unmatched to any gene: 1. Germline V gives CDR1 DFQATT, CDR2 SNEGSKA (reference sequence). This CDR3 is 15 amino acids long. The CDR3 region has the DNA TGCAGTGCTAGGGGACTAGCGGGAGGGAAAGAGACCCAGTACCTC. This gives the protein CSARGLAGGKETQYL.

CDR3 nucleotide sequence: TGTGCCAGCAGTGACCAGCTTAATGGCTACACCTTC. This encodes CASSDQLNGYTF. The genes are TRBV6-1 and TRBJ1-2, with D unresolved. With 3 bases removed from V and 6 bases from J, the gap between germline ends came to 8 bases. Germline assignment: CDR1 MNHNS and CDR2 SASEGT. The CDR3 extends over 12 amino acids.

This clone was counted a few times. The CDR3 DNA follows: TGTGCCAGCAGTTACCCCTTGAACACTGAAGCTTTCTTT. The encoded protein is CASSYPLNTEAFF. This sequence joins TRBV12-3 or TRBV12-4 and TRBJ1-1; D is uncertain. V lost 4 bases to trimming and J lost 0 bases, with 6 bases between them. There are 13 residues in the CDR3.

In its sample, this clone was seen a few times. A read error is possible here, since a much larger clone lies one base away. The rearrangement links TRBV5-6 to TRBJ2-3; TRBD2 might be the D (6 bases). Germline V gene lookup returns CDR1 SGHDT and CDR2 YYEEEE. The CDR3 runs to 16 residues. The CDR3, as DNA: TGTTCCAGCAGCTTGGGACTCGTCCCTAGCACAGATACGCAGTATTTT. This codes for CSSSLGLVPSTDTQYF.

This clone was counted ten times or more. The gene calls are TRBV7-9 and TRBJ2-7, with TRBD2 identical over 9 bases. The germline V gene has CDR1 SEHNR and CDR2 FQNEAQ (reference sequence). V lost 3 bases to trimming and J lost 2 bases; unmatched junction nucleotides: 8. CDR3 size: 16 residues. CDR3 region: CASSFVVGGRAYEQYF. The CDR3 DNA reads as TGTGCCAGCAGCTTCGTTGTGGGCGGGAGGGCCTACGAGCAGTACTTC.

This rearrangement joins TRBV12-3 or TRBV12-4 to TRBJ2-6, with D perhaps being TRBD1 or TRBD2 (5 bases each). There are 16 residues in the CDR3. V lost 6 bases, J lost 6 bases, and 18 bases lay in between. The DNA of the CDR3 is TGTGCCAGCAGCCGGGGACGTACCTCCGTGGCCAACGTCCTGACTTTC. The encoded protein is CASSRGRTSVANVLTF.

This clone was picked up many times. As DNA, the CDR3 is TGTGCCAGCAAAAGGACGGGTGAAGCTTTCTTT. Its protein is CASKRTGEAFF. V is TRBV7-9 and J is TRBJ1-1; D is undetermined. Trimming removed 7 bases from V and 7 bases from J, with 10 bases in between. The CDR3 contains 11 residues. Germline CDR1 reads SEHNR; CDR2 reads FQNEAQ (reference sequence).

This clone has a count of ten or more. The chain is built from TRBV14 and TRBJ2-5, with TRBD2 matching 15 bases. The CDR3 is 15 amino acids. Germline-derived CDR1 and CDR2 are SGHDN and FVKESK. The V gene end was trimmed by 6 bases and the J gene end by 5 bases; junction bases not matched to a gene: 4. In DNA form, the CDR3 reads TGTGCCAGCAGTCTCGGGACTAGCGGGAGGGAGACCCAGTACTTC. It encodes CASSLGTSGRETQYF.

As for this clone: At one end, the junction sequence differs from germline, possibly due to a read error. The rearrangement links TRBV9 to TRBJ2-3; D tentatively fits TRBD1 or TRBD2 (5 bases each). The CDR3 runs to 16 residues. Germline values: CDR1 SGDLS, CDR2 YYNGEE. CDR3 coding DNA: TGTGCCAGCAGCGTATTGGGGGAGAAGGGCACATATACGCAGTATTTT. Protein sequence: CASSVLGEKGTYTQYF.

Here the CDR3 reads CSARLGGMNTEAFF. CDR3 in DNA: TGCAGTGCTAGATTGGGAGGCATGAACACTGAAGCTTTCTTT. This sequence joins TRBV20-1 and TRBJ1-1; no firm D call. This CDR3 is 14 amino acids long. CDR1 is DFQATT, CDR2 SNEGSKA, per germline (reference sequence). V lost 2 bases to trimming and J lost 0 bases, with 10 bases between them.

This clone was counted a few times. Since a much larger clone is just one base distant, this may be a read error. The sample holds other DNA sequences that translate to the same CDR3. The chain has TRBV28 and TRBJ1-5; no definite D call. The CDR3 covers 11 residues. The germline V gene has CDR1 MDHEN and CDR2 SYDVKM. For the CDR3, the DNA is TGCGCCAGCAGAACCGTAGTGCCCCAGCATTTT. It yields the protein CASRTVVPQHF. The full variable domain, rest sourced from reference TRBV28 and TRBJ1-5, is DVKVTQSSRYLVKRTGEKVFLECVQDMDHENMFWYRQDPGLGLRLIYFSYDVKMKEKGDIPEGYSVSREKKERFSLILESASTNQTSMYLCASRTVVPQHFGDGTRLSIL.

This clone was picked up many times. A much larger clone is a single base away; this may be a read error. The rearrangement joins TRBV6-1 to TRBJ2-7; TRBD1 matches 8 bases. CDR3 size: 14 residues. Per germline, CDR1 MNHNS and CDR2 SASEGT. With 11 bases clipped from V and 2 bases from J, the junction kept 11 bases outside the gene matches. CDR3 in DNA: TGTGCCGGCAAGGCGGACAGGGCAACCTACGAGCAGTACTTC. Translation gives CAGKADRATYEQYF.

The sample holds many counts of this clone. The same CDR3 also results from other DNA sequences found in this sample. J is TRBJ2-7 and V is TRBV3-1; 7 nucleotides match TRBD2. The CDR3 consists of 14 residues. With V trimmed by 0 bases and J by 3 bases, 2 bases remained unmatched. CDR1 LGHDT and CDR2 YNNKEL come from the germline V gene (reference sequence). The DNA of the CDR3 is TGTGCCAGCAGCCAAGATGGCGGGGGCTACGAGCAGTACTTC. It translates to CASSQDGGGYEQYF.

In its sample, this clone was seen a few times. A much larger clone lies one base from this, so it may be a read error. The V and J genes are TRBV5-4 and TRBJ2-3; the D is unclear. There are 15 residues in the CDR3. V lost 1 base and J lost 3, with 12 bases in between. Germline CDR1 is SGHNT and CDR2 is YYREEE (reference sequence). For the CDR3, the DNA is TGTGCCAGCAGCTTGCGCGTGAGTGGGACAGATACGCAGTATTTT. Translation gives CASSLRVSGTDTQYF.

This clone was recorded many times. CDR3 amino acids: CASSIAVNQPQHF. CDR3 nucleotide sequence: TGTGCCAGTAGTATAGCAGTAAATCAGCCCCAGCATTTT. The gene calls are TRBV19 and TRBJ1-5; D not resolved. The ends were cut back, 1 base at V and 4 bases at J, with 5 bases in the middle. The CDR3 is 13 residues long. The germline V gene has CDR1 LNHDA and CDR2 SQIVND (reference sequence).

This clone is labeled as medium-sized. An end of the junction does not agree with germline; a read error may underlie this. The chain combines TRBV10-1 with TRBJ2-7; D uncertain. The length of the CDR3 is 10 residues. Germline lookup yields CDR1 WNHNN and CDR2 SYGVQD (reference sequence). DNA for the CDR3: TGCGCCAGCAGTGAGAGGACGGGTGTCTTC. As protein: CASSERTGVF.

V is TRBV5-1 and J is TRBJ2-3; 8 positions agree with TRBD2. Germline V gene sequence: CDR1 SGHRS, CDR2 YFSETQ. V trimming: 5 bases; J trimming: 3 bases; junction bases outside the gene matches: 20. The CDR3 sequence is 19 residues long. CDR3 in DNA: TGCGCCAGCAGTACCTGGACTAGCTGGAGGCCCTCTAGTACAGATACGCAGTATTTT. The encoded protein is CASSTWTSWRPSSTDTQYF.

With respect to this clone: A clone one base away is much larger, so this may be a read error. In the same sample, other DNA sequences code for this CDR3. The chain has TRBV6-1 and TRBJ1-2; D perhaps matches TRBD1 (6 bases). The CDR3 has 11 amino acids. Per germline, CDR1 MNHNS and CDR2 SASEGT. The CDR3 sequence is CASSRTDGHTF. The CDR3, as DNA: TGTGCCAGCAGCCGGACAGATGGCCACACATTC.

This rearrangement joins TRBV9 to TRBJ2-7; 11 bases match TRBD2. V gave up 4 bases and J gave up 6 bases; unmatched junction bases: 15. There are 17 residues in the CDR3. From germline, CDR1 is SGDLS and CDR2 YYNGEE. Written as DNA, the CDR3 is TGTGCCAGCAGCTTAGGCCTAGCGGGAGGTCGGACCGCCGAGCAGTACTTC. Translating gives CASSLGLAGGRTAEQYF.

This clone was counted at least ten times. V gene TRBV19 combines with J gene TRBJ2-2; TRBD1 matches at 7 bases. J was trimmed by 1 base and V by 5 bases; bases with no gene match: 4. Germline values: CDR1 LNHDA, CDR2 SQIVND (reference sequence). There are 15 residues in the CDR3. As DNA, the CDR3 is TGTGCCAGTAGTCAGGGGGTCTGGAACACCGGGGAGCTGTTTTTT. Amino acid sequence: CASSQGVWNTGELFF.

This clone was found many times. The gene calls are TRBV6-1 and TRBJ1-1; D gene ambiguous. Trimming removed 1 base from V and 5 bases from J, with 14 bases in between. The length of the CDR3 is 15 residues. CDR1 and CDR2 (germline): MNHNS, SASEGT. The CDR3 sequence is CASSEGIVEETEAFF. CDR3 nucleotides: TGTGCCAGCAGTGAAGGAATCGTTGAGGAGACTGAAGCTTTCTTT.

This clone was detected ten times or more. This chain uses TRBV7-6 with TRBJ2-5, with 9 bases aligning to TRBD2. The ends lost 6 bases at V and 1 base at J; junction bases unmatched: 6. CDR1 and CDR2 (germline): SGHVS, FNYEAQ. The CDR3 runs to 15 residues. CDR3 sequence (DNA): TGTGCCAGCAGTCTTGGAGCGGGAGGCCAAGAGACCCAGTACTTC. It encodes CASSLGAGGQETQYF.

There are many counts of this clone. The J gene is TRBJ1-1, the V gene TRBV7-9; weak D call: TRBD1 (5 bases). V lost 3 bases and J lost 4, with 9 bases in between. Germline CDR1 is SEHNR and CDR2 is FQNEAQ (reference sequence). This CDR3 is 13 amino acids long. DNA for the CDR3: TGTGCCAGCAGCTTTCAGGGAGGCACTGAAGCTTTCTTT. It codes for CASSFQGGTEAFF.

Many counts were recorded for this clone. The rearrangement links TRBV3-1 to TRBJ1-3; 7 positions agree with TRBD1. V shed 1 base and J 4 bases; nucleotides not matched to a gene: 4. This CDR3 comprises 15 residues. Germline CDR1 and CDR2: LGHDT and YNNKEL (reference sequence). DNA for the CDR3: TGTGCCAGCAGCCAAGGACAGGGTGGCGGAAACACCATATATTTT. Translating it yields CASSQGQGGGNTIYF.